The source of this T cell receptor (beta chain) is a study of OX40 agonist ivuxolimab in advanced cancers. TCRdb's table, derived via immunoSEQ multiplex PCR, lists solely in-frame clones and lacks some. The table records 30,000 or so clones, roughly 82% of them present only once. CDR1 MNHNS and CDR2 SASEGT come from the germline V gene. V was shortened by 3 bases and J by 4 bases, with 21 bases between the two germline ends. CDR3 length: 17 amino acids. The rearrangement links TRBV6-1 to TRBJ1-2, with a tentative D call TRBD1 (6 bases). The clonotype was recovered from an adult with an advanced solid tumor such as melanoma, head and neck, liver or kidney cancer. The source was CD4+ or CD8+ T cells sorted from blood, collected in a trial of the OX40 agonist ivuxolimab. The CDR3 loop reads CASSDDFRGGFIYGYTF. The CDR3 region has the DNA TGTGCCAGCAGTGACGATTTCAGAGGGGGGTTTATCTATGGCTACACCTTC.